This TCR beta chain derives from a study of T cell changes during pregnancy in multiple sclerosis. Germline V gene lookup returns CDR1 SGHTA and CDR2 FQGNSA. Trimming pared 5 bases from V and 4 bases from J, leaving 9 bases between. CDR3 length equals 13 residues. Profiled with immunoSEQ multiplex PCR; TCRdb holds only in-frame clones, not every one. The sample holds over 30,000 clones; just over 90% are singletons and the top ten take around 0.78%. The starting material was CD4+ T cells from peripheral blood mononuclear cells, obtained in the third trimester of pregnancy. This receptor was obtained from a female donor with multiple sclerosis, enrolled in a pregnancy study. The V gene is TRBV7-2, the J gene TRBJ1-3; D may be TRBD1 (6 bases). Here the CDR3 DNA reads TGTGCCAGCAGCCAACAGGGAGGAAACACCATATATTTT. It translates to CASSQQGGNTIYF. Variable domain in full (rest from reference TRBV7-2 and TRBJ1-3): GAGVSQSPSNKVTEKGKDVELRCDPISGHTALYWYRQSLGQGLEFLIYFQGNSAPDKSGLPSDRFSAERTGGSVSTLTIQRTQQEDSAVYLCASSQQGGNTIYFGEGSWLTVV.